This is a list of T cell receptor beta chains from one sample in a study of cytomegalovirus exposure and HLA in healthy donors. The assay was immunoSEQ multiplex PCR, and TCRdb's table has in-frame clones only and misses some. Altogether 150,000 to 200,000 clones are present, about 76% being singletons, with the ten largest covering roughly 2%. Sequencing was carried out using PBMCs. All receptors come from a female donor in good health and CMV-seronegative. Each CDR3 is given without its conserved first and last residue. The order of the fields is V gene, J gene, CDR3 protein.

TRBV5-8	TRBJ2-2	ASSPYTGELF
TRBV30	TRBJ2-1	AWSVLSHIGEQF
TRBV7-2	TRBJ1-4	ASSSGARVEKLF
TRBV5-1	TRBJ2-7	ASTRGGTAYEQY
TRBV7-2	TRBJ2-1	ASSLVPGNEQF
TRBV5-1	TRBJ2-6	ASSTGQGSSGANVLT
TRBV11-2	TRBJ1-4	ASSSGTGHEKLF
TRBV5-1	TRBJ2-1	ASSLGGTTDNEQF
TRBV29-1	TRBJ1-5	SVGTGQTGNQPQH
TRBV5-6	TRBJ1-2	ASSLGPRQGDYGYT
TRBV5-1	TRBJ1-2	ASSTTTGNYGYT
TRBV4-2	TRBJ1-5	ASSQEGDQPQH
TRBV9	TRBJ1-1	ASSVGSRNTEAF
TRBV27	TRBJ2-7	ASSPFRQGPSYEQY
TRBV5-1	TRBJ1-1	ASSRGQDTEAF
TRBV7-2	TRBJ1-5	ASSLDGGGNQPQH
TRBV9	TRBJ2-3	ASSSTHLDRFTDTQY
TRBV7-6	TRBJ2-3	ASSPRVVADTQY
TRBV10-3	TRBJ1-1	AISLKQVSNTEAF
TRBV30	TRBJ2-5	AWSVRRGAQETQY
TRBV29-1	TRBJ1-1	SVGADMNTEAF
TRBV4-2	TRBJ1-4	ASSSPGQGAEKLF
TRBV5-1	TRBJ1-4	ASSLERPEKLF
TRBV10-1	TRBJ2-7	ASSPLDARRGYEQY
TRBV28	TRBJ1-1	ASSPDPGNTEAF
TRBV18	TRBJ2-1	ASSPIYSGSYNEQF
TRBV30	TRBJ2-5	AWSVTRLAGGETQH
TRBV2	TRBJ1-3	ASRISGNTIY